One and the same sample provided the 4 T cell receptor beta chains below, sequenced in a study of cytomegalovirus exposure and HLA in healthy donors (dated by TCRdb to 2015 to 2018). Library generation was performed with the immunoSEQ multiplex PCR assay. For the multiplex PCR, a mixture combining 60 forward primers for TCR Vbeta segments and 13 reverse primers for TCR Jbeta segments was used. TCRdb stores this immuneACCESS table with in-frame sequences only. Part of the clones is absent; in the studies checked, under half of the shortfall reflects unresolved V genes, and no reason is known for the rest. This sample holds about 160,000 clones; roughly 75% were observed only once. Around 2.4% of the sample is taken by the ten largest. Sequences were obtained from PBMCs. The source of these receptors is a female donor in good health and CMV-seronegative.

This clone has just one count. The chain recombines TRBV2 with TRBJ2-7; 8 bases are a match to TRBD1. Germline trimming cut 4 bases from V and 0 bases from J; bases unmatched to any gene: 8. There are 16 residues in the CDR3. CDR1 is SNHLY, CDR2 FYNNEI, per germline. The CDR3, as DNA: TGTGCCAGCAGTGTGAAGGGACAGGCGAGCTCCTACGAGCAGTACTTC. Amino acids: CASSVKGQASSYEQYF.

V and J are TRBV30 and TRBJ1-5, with D maybe TRBD1 (5 bases). The CDR3 is made up of 14 amino acids. V was cut by 3 bases and J by 3 bases, with 12 bases left in between. Germline V CDR1 and CDR2: GTSNPN, SVGIG (reference sequence). The CDR3 DNA is TGTGCCTGGAGCAAACAGGTGACCAATCAGCCCCAGCATTTT. It encodes CAWSKQVTNQPQHF. The whole variable domain, filled in from reference TRBV30 and TRBJ1-5, reads SQTIHQWPATLVQPVGSPLSLECTVEGTSNPNLYWYRQAAGRGLQLLFYSVGIGQISSEVPQNLSASRPQDRQFILSSKKLLLSDSGFYLCAWSKQVTNQPQHFGDGTRLSIL.

The chain uses TRBV11-2 and TRBJ2-2; 8 bases are shared with TRBD2. The CDR3 spans 16 residues. CDR1 is SGHAT and CDR2 is FQNNGV in the germline V gene. V was pared by 4 bases and J by 0 bases, with 4 bases of the junction left unmatched. The CDR3 loop reads CASSSLAGANTGELFF. CDR3 bases: TGTGCCAGCAGCTCCCTAGCGGGCGCGAACACCGGGGAGCTGTTTTTT. Using reference TRBV11-2 and TRBJ2-2 for the parts outside the CDR3, the full variable domain is EAGVAQSPRYKIIEKRQSVAFWCNPISGHATLYWYQQILGQGPKLLIQFQNNGVVDDSQLPKDRFSAERLKGVDSTLKIQPAKLEDSAVYLCASSSLAGANTGELFFGEGSRLTVL.

J is TRBJ1-1 and V is TRBV13; D unresolved. The CDR3 extends over 14 amino acids. With 3 bases removed from V and 1 base from J, the gap between germline ends came to 9 bases. Germline-derived CDR1 and CDR2 are PRHDT and FYEKMQ (reference sequence). In DNA, the CDR3 is TGTGCCAGCAGCTTTAGTGGAGCGAACACTGAAGCTTTCTTT. Residues: CASSFSGANTEAFF.